Presented here are 31 T cell receptor beta chains from one specimen sequenced in a study of blood T cell repertoires in COVID-19. TCRdb keeps only in-frame clones here, not all; method: immunoSEQ multiplex PCR. The table shows fewer than 120,000 clones, with 70% to 90% occurring only once. The sequencing input was peripheral blood. The receptors were gathered from a woman aged 45-60 years with acute or convalescent COVID-19.

This clone was recorded once. The rearrangement uses TRBV6-1 and TRBJ2-1; 10 bases are shared with TRBD1. This CDR3 has 16 amino acids. Unmatched junction bases numbered 4, after V lost 2 bases and J lost 3 bases. CDR1 MNHNS and CDR2 SASEGT come from the germline V gene. The CDR3 sequence: CASSEFGTGDYNEQFF. The DNA of the CDR3 is TGTGCCAGCAGTGAATTTGGGACAGGGGACTACAATGAGCAGTTCTTC.

This clone appeared once. This chain connects TRBV28 to TRBJ2-2; 9 nucleotides align to TRBD1. J lost 5 bases, V lost 2 bases, and 12 bases had no gene match. The CDR3 length is 18 residues. CDR1 is MDHEN and CDR2 is SYDVKM in the germline V gene. This chain's CDR3 is CASSLPRRGTGFTGELFF. The CDR3 DNA sequence: TGTGCCAGCAGTTTACCCCGGCGCGGGACAGGGTTTACCGGGGAGCTGTTTTTT.

This rearrangement joins TRBV6-5 to TRBJ2-3; TRBD2 matches at 12 bases. The V gene end was trimmed by 7 bases and the J gene end by 4 bases; junction bases not matched to a gene: 6. Looked up from germline, CDR1 is MNHEY and CDR2 is SVGAGI. The CDR3 covers 15 residues. The CDR3 reads CASTETSGSADTQYF. The CDR3, as DNA: TGTGCCAGCACCGAGACTAGCGGGAGTGCAGATACGCAGTATTTT.

The V gene is TRBV18, the J gene TRBJ1-1, with 10 bases fitting TRBD1. After removal of 6 bases from V and 11 bases from J, the junction contained 15 bases not matched to a gene. This CDR3 region has 15 residues. Germline loops: CDR1 KGHSH, CDR2 LQKENI. The CDR3, as DNA: TGTGCCAGCTCTTCTGGGACAGGGGATTTATTGGGTGCTTTCTTT. Protein sequence: CASSSGTGDLLGAFF.

This chain uses TRBV4-1 with TRBJ1-4; 10 nucleotides line up with TRBD1. Germline V gives CDR1 MGHRA, CDR2 YSYEKL. Trimming took 3 bases from V and 8 from J; bases not matched to a gene: 9. The CDR3 has 16 amino acids. For the CDR3, the DNA is TGCGCCAGCAGCCACTCCGACAGGGGGCAAGGGGAAAAACTGTTTTTT. Amino acid sequence: CASSHSDRGQGEKLFF.

The chain carries TRBV29-1 and TRBJ1-1, with 10 positions matching TRBD1. Unmatched junction bases numbered 11, after V lost 7 bases and J lost 0 bases. This CDR3 is built from 16 residues. Germline CDR1 and CDR2: SQVTM and ANQGSEA. CDR3 amino acids: CSAQTRQGAVNTEAFF. CDR3 nucleotide sequence: TGCAGCGCCCAGACCCGACAGGGGGCAGTGAACACTGAAGCTTTCTTT.

The J gene is TRBJ2-5, the V gene TRBV30; perhaps TRBD2 as D (6 bases). Germline loops: CDR1 GTSNPN, CDR2 SVGIG (reference sequence). The CDR3 has 11 residues. V dropped 3 bases and J dropped 4 bases, with 6 bases sitting between them. CDR3 region: CAWSGRETQYF. As DNA, the CDR3 is TGTGCCTGGAGCGGGAGAGAGACCCAGTACTTC.

The chain joins TRBV5-8 to TRBJ2-7; 9 nucleotides agree with TRBD2. Germline V lookup: CDR1 SGHTS, CDR2 YDEGEE. The CDR3 is 15 amino acids. With 0 bases clipped from V and 3 bases from J, the junction kept 4 bases outside the gene matches. DNA for the CDR3: TGTGCCAGCAGCTTGGGGGGGACTAGCTTCTACGAGCAGTACTTC. Translated, it gives CASSLGGTSFYEQYF.

Remarks on this clone: Additional DNA sequences in this sample encode the identical CDR3. The V call is TRBV5-1, the J call TRBJ2-5, with TRBD2 identical over 7 bases. With V trimmed by 2 bases and J by 1 base, 5 bases remained unmatched. Germline CDR1 reads SGHRS; CDR2 reads YFSETQ. The CDR3 is 15 residues long. The CDR3 region is CASSLLAGSQETQYF. The CDR3 nucleotides read TGCGCCAGCAGCTTATTAGCGGGCTCCCAAGAGACCCAGTACTTC. Drawing the rest from reference TRBV5-1 and TRBJ2-5, the complete variable domain is KAGVTQTPRYLIKTRGQQVTLSCSPISGHRSVSWYQQTPGQGLQFLFEYFSETQRNKGNFPGRFSGRQFSNSRSEMNVSTLELGDSALYLCASSLLAGSQETQYFGPGTRLLVL.

V is TRBV24-1 and J is TRBJ2-1; D not certain. This CDR3 has 13 residues. The V and J ends lost 3 bases and 5 bases respectively, with 7 bases between them. In germline, CDR1 is KGHDR, CDR2 SFDVKD. In DNA, the CDR3 is TGTGCCACCAGTGATCCTCAGGACAATGAGCAGTTCTTC. Residues: CATSDPQDNEQFF.

The chain carries TRBV14 and TRBJ2-5; possible D gene TRBD2, 5 bases. This CDR3 spans 16 amino acids. Looked up from germline, CDR1 is SGHDN and CDR2 is FVKESK. Trimming pared 1 base from V and 0 bases from J, leaving 12 bases between. The CDR3 loop is CASSQGSRTYQETQYF. The CDR3 nucleotides read TGTGCCAGCAGCCAAGGAAGCAGGACTTACCAAGAGACCCAGTACTTC. The variable domain in full, completed from reference TRBV14 and TRBJ2-5, reads EAGVTQFPSHSVIEKGQTVTLRCDPISGHDNLYWYRRVMGKEIKFLLHFVKESKQDESGMPNNRFLAERTGGTYSTLKVQPAELEDSGVYFCASSQGSRTYQETQYFGPGTRLLVL.

The CDR3 sequence is CASSPRGGRGGELFF. The CDR3 DNA sequence: TGTGCCAGCAGCCCCCGGGGCGGGAGAGGCGGGGAGCTGTTTTTT. V gene TRBV3-1 (or the pseudogene TRBV3-2) combines with J gene TRBJ2-2; 7 positions match TRBD2. CDR3 length: 15 residues. V was clipped by 4 bases and J by 7 bases; unmatched bases: 9. Germline V CDR1 and CDR2: LGHDT, YNNKEL (reference sequence).

The rearrangement uses TRBV4-2 and TRBJ2-7; 10 bases agree with TRBD2. Germline V gene sequence: CDR1 LGHNA, CDR2 YNFKEQ. This CDR3 spans 15 amino acids. The V segment lost 3 bases and the J segment 3 bases; nucleotides outside the gene matches: 5. CDR3 sequence: CASSQDLAGVYEQYF. The CDR3 region has the DNA TGTGCCAGCAGCCAGGACCTAGCGGGAGTCTACGAGCAGTACTTC.

The chain recombines TRBV24-1 with TRBJ1-4; D remains unclear. The CDR3 loop spans 13 amino acids. The germline V gene has CDR1 KGHDR and CDR2 SFDVKD. Between the trimmed V and J ends, which lost 1 base and 7 bases, there was a span of 6 bases. CDR3 coding DNA: TGTGCCACCAGTGATTTCCTAGGTGAAAAACTGTTTTTT. The encoded protein is CATSDFLGEKLFF.

This sequence joins TRBV28 and TRBJ2-1, with 7 nucleotides matching TRBD2. Germline CDR1 MDHEN, CDR2 SYDVKM. The CDR3 is 16 amino acids. V lost 3 bases to trimming and J lost 5 bases; unmatched junction nucleotides: 10. CDR3 nucleotide sequence: TGTGCCAGCAGTTTCCCCGGCCGCGGGAGTAACAATGAGCAGTTCTTC. Translation gives CASSFPGRGSNNEQFF.

This chain connects TRBV6-5 to TRBJ2-7; a weak D match, TRBD2 (5 bases). The CDR3 extends over 14 amino acids. Germline V lookup: CDR1 MNHEY, CDR2 SVGAGI. Trimming stripped 4 bases from V and 2 bases from J, with 12 bases between. CDR3 loop: CASSLAAGAYEQYF. As DNA, the CDR3 is TGTGCCAGCAGTTTGGCTGCGGGTGCCTACGAGCAGTACTTC.

This clone showed up just once. The chain uses TRBV6-6 and TRBJ1-1; possibly TRBD1 for D (6 bases). The CDR3 is made up of 12 amino acids. V was cut by 5 bases and J by 6 bases, with 10 bases left in between. In germline, CDR1 is MNHNY, CDR2 SVGAGI (reference sequence). The CDR3: CASSHRTAEAFF. Written as DNA, the CDR3 is TGTGCCAGCAGTCACAGGACAGCTGAAGCTTTCTTT.

This clone has only one observation. This chain uses TRBV28 with TRBJ1-1, with D maybe TRBD1 (5 bases). V lost 3 bases and J lost 7, with 15 bases in between. The CDR3 spans 14 residues. Germline-derived CDR1 and CDR2 are MDHEN and SYDVKM. The CDR3 loop is CASSFGGEEDEAFF. The CDR3 nucleotides are TGTGCCAGCAGTTTCGGGGGGGAAGAGGATGAAGCTTTCTTT.

This clone was seen more than once but under ten times. The chain uses TRBV3-1 (or the pseudogene TRBV3-2) and TRBJ2-1, with TRBD2 matching over 9 bases. Germline V gene data show CDR1 as LGHDT and CDR2 as YNNKEL (reference sequence). Trimming cost V 3 bases and J 7 bases; bases outside gene matches: 7. This CDR3 contains 15 residues. CDR3 protein: CASSQVAGVGNEQFF. Written as DNA, the CDR3 is TGTGCCAGCAGCCAGGTAGCGGGAGTCGGGAATGAGCAGTTCTTC.

CDR3 amino acids: CASSVDLAGELFF. CDR3 sequence (DNA): TGTGCCAGCAGTGTAGATTTGGCCGGGGAGCTGTTTTTT. The rearrangement links TRBV25-1 to TRBJ2-2; no definite D call. This CDR3 has 13 residues. Germline loops: CDR1 MGHDK, CDR2 SYGVNS. The V and J ends lost 4 bases and 6 bases respectively, with 9 bases between them.

The V and J genes are TRBV2 and TRBJ2-3; 7 bases match TRBD1. Germline V lookup: CDR1 SNHLY, CDR2 FYNNEI. V lost 8 bases to trimming and J lost 2 bases; unmatched junction nucleotides: 7. The CDR3 length is 14 residues. CDR3 region: CASLRQGPTDTQYF. CDR3 DNA sequence: TGTGCCAGCCTTAGACAGGGACCCACAGATACGCAGTATTTT. Looking up the rest from reference TRBV2 and TRBJ2-3 gives the full variable domain: EPEVTQTPSHQVTQMGQEVILRCVPISNHLYFYWYRQILGQKVEFLVSFYNNEISEKSEIFDDQFSVERPDGSNFTLKIRSTKLEDSAMYFCASLRQGPTDTQYFGPGTRLTVL.

The chain uses TRBV28 and TRBJ1-1, with TRBD1 matching over 8 bases. Germline-derived CDR1 and CDR2 are MDHEN and SYDVKM. V shed 3 bases, J shed 6 bases, and the junction held 6 bases outside the gene matches. This CDR3 spans 14 amino acids. The CDR3, as DNA: TGTGCCAGCAGTTTTACAGGGGGGAAGGCTGAAGCTTTCTTT. This sequence encodes CASSFTGGKAEAFF.

The chain links TRBV6-5 to TRBJ1-5; D unresolved. From germline, CDR1 is MNHEY and CDR2 SVGAGI. The CDR3 is 13 amino acids. V was trimmed by 2 bases and J by 4 bases, leaving 6 bases between them. CDR3 sequence reads: CASSYVLNQPQHF. CDR3 sequence (DNA): TGTGCCAGCAGTTACGTGTTAAATCAGCCCCAGCATTTT.

The J gene is TRBJ1-2, the V gene TRBV5-1; TRBD1 is a possible D gene (5 bases). The CDR3 has 13 residues. CDR1 and CDR2 from the germline V gene are SGHRS and YFSETQ. Trimming removed 3 bases at V and 7 bases at J, with 13 bases between. CDR3 in amino acids: CASSSDQGRGYTF. The CDR3 region has the DNA TGCGCCAGCAGCTCGGATCAGGGTCGTGGCTACACCTTC.

The rearrangement uses TRBV3-1 (or the pseudogene TRBV3-2) and TRBJ2-3, with TRBD2 identical over 7 bases. This CDR3 contains 16 residues. Germline V gives CDR1 LGHDT, CDR2 YNNKEL (reference sequence). The junction had 7 bases not matched to a gene; V was cut back by 0 bases and J by 4 bases. The CDR3 DNA sequence: TGTGCCAGCAGCCAAGATGCGGGGAGCGGGGCAGATACGCAGTATTTT. Its protein is CASSQDAGSGADTQYF.

The chain combines TRBV19 with TRBJ1-5; D is unresolved. V lost 3 bases and J lost 0, with 6 bases in between. This CDR3 is 14 amino acids long. The germline gives CDR1 LNHDA, CDR2 SQIVND (reference sequence). CDR3 region: CASSISVSNQPQHF. DNA of the CDR3: TGTGCCAGTAGTATTTCGGTTAGCAATCAGCCCCAGCATTTT.

The J gene is TRBJ1-2, the V gene TRBV19; 10 bases agree with TRBD1. There are 15 residues in the CDR3. CDR1 and CDR2 (germline): LNHDA, SQIVND (reference sequence). With V trimmed by 7 bases and J by 3 bases, 8 bases remained unmatched. The CDR3 reads CASKAGGTGDYGYTF. The CDR3 nucleotides read TGTGCCAGTAAGGCTGGCGGGACAGGGGACTATGGCTACACCTTC.

V usage is TRBV6-1 and J usage is TRBJ2-7; no reliable D call. The V gene's germline CDR1 is MNHNS and CDR2 SASEGT. V was pared by 2 bases and J by 6 bases, with 11 bases between. The CDR3 runs to 13 residues. Here the CDR3 DNA reads TGTGCCAGCAGTGAACTACTACTCCTCGAGCAGTACTTC. It encodes CASSELLLLEQYF.

The chain uses TRBV6-1 and TRBJ1-4; possibly TRBD1 for D (6 bases). The CDR3 runs to 14 residues. Between the trimmed V and J ends, which lost 0 bases and 8 bases, there was a span of 10 bases. Per the germline V gene, CDR1 is MNHNS and CDR2 is SASEGT. This CDR3 is CASSEAAGDEKLFF. The DNA for the CDR3 is TGTGCCAGCAGTGAAGCGGCAGGGGACGAAAAACTGTTTTTT.

The V gene is TRBV10-1, the J gene TRBJ2-1; 7 nucleotides agree with TRBD2. V shed 4 bases and J 4 bases; nucleotides not matched to a gene: 7. This CDR3 comprises 15 residues. Looked up from germline, CDR1 is WNHNN and CDR2 is SYGVQD (reference sequence). The CDR3 bases are TGCGCCAGCAGTGCTGCTAGCGGAATGTACAATGAGCAGTTCTTC. It is translated as CASSAASGMYNEQFF.

The chain is built from TRBV6-9 and TRBJ2-7, with 8 bases matching TRBD1. V gave up 3 bases and J gave up 0 bases; unmatched junction bases: 10. This CDR3 has 17 amino acids. Germline values: CDR1 MNHGY, CDR2 SVAAGI. CDR3 sequence (DNA): TGTGCCAGCAGTTACCTAACAGGGGGTAATATCTCCTACGAGCAGTACTTC. Protein product: CASSYLTGGNISYEQYF.